One sample yielded the 26 T cell receptor beta chains listed below, sequenced in a study of T cells after yellow fever vaccination. TCRdb reprocessed the 5' RACE reads with MiXCR, giving one entry per CDR3 protein. The sample includes approximately 180,000 distinct CDR3 sequences, roughly 6.2% of them seen just once. This specimen consisted of CD4+ T cells sorted from PBMCs, obtained on the day of the first yellow fever vaccination. These receptors originate from a man younger than 35 who received the YFV17D yellow fever vaccine.

There are many counts of this clonotype. V and J are TRBV27 and TRBJ2-5, with D possibly TRBD2 on 6 matching bases. CDR1 and CDR2 (germline): MNHEY, SMNVEV (reference sequence). The CDR3 contains 16 residues. Deletions cut 1 base from V and 5 bases from J, with 17 bases between. CDR3 nucleotide sequence: TGTGCCAGCAGTTTATTGCGCCCTTTCGGGGGTGAGACCCAGTACTTC. This codes for CASSLLRPFGGETQYF.

The gene calls are TRBV12-3 or TRBV12-4 and TRBJ1-1; the match to TRBD1 covers 7 bases. The CDR3 loop spans 14 amino acids. Unmatched junction bases numbered 6, after V lost 8 bases and J lost 0 bases. CDR3 DNA sequence: TGTGCCAGCCGAAACAGGGGTATGAACACTGAAGCTTTCTTT. Protein: CASRNRGMNTEAFF.

This clonotype was observed a handful of times. This rearrangement joins TRBV19 to TRBJ1-4; 10 bases agree with TRBD1. CDR3 length: 14 amino acids. V shed 6 bases and J 8 bases; nucleotides not matched to a gene: 6. Germline V lookup: CDR1 LNHDA, CDR2 SQIVND (reference sequence). Here the CDR3 reads CASRMDRGSEKLFF. CDR3 DNA sequence: TGTGCCAGTAGAATGGACAGGGGGAGCGAAAAACTGTTTTTT.

This clonotype occurred a few times. The rearrangement joins TRBV7-2 to TRBJ1-3, with unresolved D. The V gene's germline CDR1 is SGHTA and CDR2 FQGNSA. Trimming removed 1 base from V and 2 bases from J, with 9 bases in between. The CDR3 runs 15 residues. In nucleotides, the CDR3 is TGTGCCAGCAGCTTAGTGATCGATCCTGGAAACACCATATATTTT. It encodes CASSLVIDPGNTIYF.

This clonotype was seen a handful of times. The chain uses TRBV4-2 and TRBJ2-1, with 8 bases that match TRBD2. CDR1 is LGHNA, CDR2 YNFKEQ, per germline. Trimming at V came to 0 bases and at J to 6 bases, leaving 10 bases not matched to a gene. The CDR3 runs to 17 residues. CDR3 residues: CASSQDPGLEASNEQFF. CDR3 nucleotide sequence: TGTGCCAGCAGCCAAGACCCGGGACTAGAAGCTTCCAATGAGCAGTTCTTC.

This clonotype occurred many times. The chain has TRBV7-9 and TRBJ2-5, with TRBD2 as a possible D gene (5 bases). The CDR3 contains 12 residues. Trimming pared 7 bases from V and 2 bases from J, leaving 8 bases between. Germline loops: CDR1 SEHNR, CDR2 FQNEAQ (reference sequence). CDR3 in DNA: TGTGCCAGCACACGGGATCAAGAGACCCAGTACTTC. It translates to CASTRDQETQYF.

This chain connects TRBV28 to TRBJ1-1, with D hard to call. V lost 11 bases and J 1 base, leaving 20 bases between the germline ends. The CDR3 is made up of 15 amino acids. Germline CDR1 reads MDHEN; CDR2 reads SYDVKM. The CDR3 nucleotides are TGTGCCGGTAGCCGGCGGGAGGGTTGGAACACTGAAGCTTTCTTT. As protein: CAGSRREGWNTEAFF.

This clonotype was detected many times. The CDR3 DNA reads TGTGCCAGCAGCTGGCGACAGGGGGGGGCCGGGGAGCTGTTTTTT. This encodes CASSWRQGGAGELFF. The chain couples TRBV7-2 to TRBJ2-2; TRBD1 aligns across 9 bases. The germline V gene encodes CDR1 SGHTA and CDR2 FQGNSA. Losses at the gene ends were 4 bases for V and 6 bases for J; bases not matched to a gene: 6. The CDR3 runs 15 residues.

This clonotype has more than one count but fewer than ten. V is TRBV20-1 and J is TRBJ2-3; 11 nucleotides align to TRBD1. Germline CDR1 is DFQATT and CDR2 is SNEGSKA (reference sequence). The junction had 8 bases not matched to a gene; V was cut back by 6 bases and J by 3 bases. The length of the CDR3 is 15 residues. The CDR3 here is CSAPRTGGITDTQYF. In nucleotides, the CDR3 is TGCAGTGCCCCCCGGACAGGGGGCATAACAGATACGCAGTATTTT.

This clonotype has a count of ten or more. This rearrangement joins TRBV6-5 to TRBJ2-7, with D possibly matching TRBD1 (6 bases). The ends were cut back, 10 bases at V and 0 bases at J, with 16 bases in the middle. This CDR3 comprises 14 residues. CDR1 is MNHEY and CDR2 is SVGAGI in the germline V gene. CDR3 amino acids: CATLLGGASYEQYF. The DNA of the CDR3 is TGTGCCACCTTACTTGGGGGCGCCTCCTACGAGCAGTACTTC.

The CDR3 DNA is TGTGCCAGCAGTACCGGGACAGGGGGCGGAAACACCATATATTTT. Translation gives CASSTGTGGGNTIYF. The chain employs TRBV12-3 or TRBV12-4 and TRBJ1-3, with 12 bases matching TRBD1. V lost 5 bases to trimming and J lost 4 bases; unmatched junction nucleotides: 3. The CDR3 has 15 residues.

The chain links TRBV6-2 or TRBV6-3 to TRBJ1-2; no reliable D call. With 2 bases removed from V and 8 bases from J, the gap between germline ends came to 6 bases. This CDR3 comprises 11 residues. Germline CDR1 and CDR2: MNHEY and SVGEGT. CDR3 nucleotides: TGTGCCAGCAGTTACCCGTCCGGCTACACCTTC. Translation: CASSYPSGYTF.

The gene calls are TRBV5-5 and TRBJ1-1, with D tentatively TRBD1 (5 bases). Trimming shortened V by 1 base and J by 4 bases, and 14 bases separated the two germline ends. This CDR3 has 15 amino acids. Per the germline V gene, CDR1 is SGHKS and CDR2 is YYEKEE (reference sequence). The CDR3 coding sequence is TGTGCCAGCAGCTTGAACCCCATTGGGGGCACTGAAGCTTTCTTT. Translating it yields CASSLNPIGGTEAFF.

The chain is built from TRBV6-1 and TRBJ2-3; D gene ambiguous. The CDR3 consists of 15 residues. Per germline, CDR1 MNHNS and CDR2 SASEGT. Trimming took 1 base from V and 6 from J, leaving 14 bases between them. In nucleotides, the CDR3 is TGTGCCAGCAGTGAAGGAGCTCCCCGGCTCGATACGCAGTATTTT. It specifies CASSEGAPRLDTQYF.

In its sample, this clonotype was seen many times. V is TRBV10-2 and J is TRBJ2-2, with 15 bases matching TRBD2. Germline-derived CDR1 and CDR2 are WSHSY and SAAADI. The trim removed 4 bases at V and 6 bases at J, leaving 6 bases unmatched. The CDR3 is 17 residues long. The CDR3 DNA sequence: TGCGCCAGCAGTGGGACTAGCGGGGGGGCCGTCGCCGGGGAGCTGTTTTTT. Amino acids: CASSGTSGGAVAGELFF.

There are many counts of this clonotype. The chain couples TRBV18 to TRBJ2-1, with D possibly being TRBD1 or TRBD2 (5 bases each). CDR3 size: 13 residues. Between the trimmed V and J ends, which lost 4 bases and 7 bases, there was a span of 11 bases. Looked up from germline, CDR1 is KGHSH and CDR2 is LQKENI. The CDR3 DNA reads TGTGCCAGCTCACTGGGCTGGGGGAATGAGCAGTTCTTC. This codes for CASSLGWGNEQFF.

This clonotype was detected ten times or more. The chain couples TRBV7-2 to TRBJ1-6; no definite D call. V was clipped by 1 base and J by 3 bases, with 4 bases between them. The CDR3 loop spans 14 amino acids. Germline CDR1 is SGHTA and CDR2 is FQGNSA. The DNA of the CDR3 is TGTGCCAGCAGCTTAGAGGTCTATAATTCACCCCTCCACTTT. It yields the protein CASSLEVYNSPLHF.

This clonotype was seen ten or more times. The rearrangement uses TRBV7-9 and TRBJ2-3; D is uncertain. V lost 8 bases and J lost 0, with 21 bases in between. This CDR3 region has 17 residues. Per the germline V gene, CDR1 is SEHNR and CDR2 is FQNEAQ (reference sequence). The CDR3 protein is CASHQFDRRTSTDTQYF. CDR3 sequence (DNA): TGTGCCAGCCACCAGTTCGACCGGCGAACTAGCACAGATACGCAGTATTTT.

This clonotype was picked up many times. The gene calls are TRBV27 and TRBJ1-2; TRBD1 might be the D (6 bases). The CDR3 has 15 residues. The germline V gene has CDR1 MNHEY and CDR2 SMNVEV (reference sequence). Trimming cost V 9 bases and J 7 bases, with 24 bases left between them. The CDR3, as DNA: TGTGCCAGTTGTCAGTCAGGGGCGGGCCCCCCTGGCTACACCTTC. This sequence encodes CASCQSGAGPPGYTF.

This clonotype was found a few times. The chain joins TRBV27 to TRBJ2-2; no definite D call. Germline CDR1 reads MNHEY; CDR2 reads SMNVEV (reference sequence). CDR3 length equals 15 residues. Trimming took 7 bases from V and 5 from J, leaving 17 bases between them. CDR3 sequence reads: CASTPRRSGTGELFF. The CDR3, as DNA: TGTGCCAGCACCCCGAGACGGTCGGGTACCGGGGAGCTGTTTTTT.

In its sample, this clonotype was seen a few times. The V call is TRBV10-3, the J call TRBJ2-1, with TRBD1 matching over 9 bases. Per the germline V gene, CDR1 is ENHRY and CDR2 is SYGVKD. The trim removed 7 bases at V and 7 bases at J, leaving 5 bases unmatched. The CDR3 loop spans 13 amino acids. This CDR3 reads CAIMPGQGNEQFF. CDR3 nucleotides: TGTGCCATCATGCCGGGACAGGGTAATGAGCAGTTCTTC.

In its sample, this clonotype was seen a few times. The chain has TRBV12-3 or TRBV12-4 and TRBJ1-2; 8 nucleotides align to TRBD1. The CDR3 spans 13 residues. V was clipped by 5 bases and J by 4 bases; unmatched bases: 3. CDR3 nucleotide sequence: TGTGCCAGCAGTGGGACAGGACGCTATGGCTACACCTTC. This codes for CASSGTGRYGYTF.

DNA of the CDR3: TGTGCCAGCAGCTTAGAGATTGGTCGCGAGCAGTACTTC. This sequence encodes CASSLEIGREQYF. V is TRBV7-2 and J is TRBJ2-7; D call uncertain. V gave up 1 base and J gave up 6 bases, with 10 bases separating them. This CDR3 is 13 amino acids long. The germline V gene has CDR1 SGHTA and CDR2 FQGNSA.

This clonotype was seen only a few times. The chain is built from TRBV7-2 and TRBJ1-2; TRBD1 matches 8 bases. Trimming removed 3 bases from V and 8 bases from J; junction bases left unmatched: 5. The germline V gene encodes CDR1 SGHTA and CDR2 FQGNSA. This CDR3 is 13 amino acids long. The CDR3 DNA follows: TGTGCCAGCAGCTTGACGTCAGGGGGCGGCTACACCTTC. Protein sequence: CASSLTSGGGYTF.

Ten or more counts support this clonotype. The chain carries TRBV5-1 and TRBJ2-1; tentatively, D is TRBD2 (5 bases). Germline assignment: CDR1 SGHRS and CDR2 YFSETQ. This CDR3 region has 16 residues. V shed 1 base and J shed 8 bases, with 19 bases lying between them. The CDR3 DNA reads TGCGCCAGCAGCTTGTATACGGGGAGTGGCGTAGATGAGCAGTTCTTC. Protein sequence: CASSLYTGSGVDEQFF.

In its sample, this clonotype was seen once. The chain combines TRBV5-1 with TRBJ1-1, with D possibly being TRBD1 (5 bases). Germline CDR1 SGHRS, CDR2 YFSETQ. With 2 bases removed from V and 8 bases from J, the gap between germline ends came to 13 bases. This CDR3 contains 13 residues. The CDR3 loop reads CASSFLGGKEAFF. The CDR3, as DNA: TGCGCCAGCAGCTTTTTGGGGGGGAAGGAAGCTTTCTTT.